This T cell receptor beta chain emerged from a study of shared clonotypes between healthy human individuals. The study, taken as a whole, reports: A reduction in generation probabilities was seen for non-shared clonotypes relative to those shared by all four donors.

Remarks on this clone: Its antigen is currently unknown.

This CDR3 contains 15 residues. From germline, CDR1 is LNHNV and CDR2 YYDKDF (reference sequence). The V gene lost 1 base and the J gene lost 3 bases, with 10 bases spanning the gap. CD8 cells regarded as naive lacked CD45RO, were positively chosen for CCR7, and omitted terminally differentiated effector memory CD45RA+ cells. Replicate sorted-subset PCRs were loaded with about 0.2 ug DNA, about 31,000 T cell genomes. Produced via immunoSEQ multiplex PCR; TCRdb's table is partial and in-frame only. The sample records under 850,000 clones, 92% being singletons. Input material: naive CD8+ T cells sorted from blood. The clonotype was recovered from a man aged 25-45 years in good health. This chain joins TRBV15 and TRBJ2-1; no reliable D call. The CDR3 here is CATSRGLEVYNEQFF. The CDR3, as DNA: TGTGCCACCAGCAGAGGACTCGAGGTCTACAATGAGCAGTTCTTC.